A selection of T cell receptor beta chains follows, all from one sample in a study of a mutant IDH1 vaccine in newly diagnosed glioma. Data came from immunoSEQ multiplex PCR; TCRdb stores just in-frame clones and leaves some out. This sample has around 53,000 clones, with 79% found just once. Their recognized antigens are unknown. This material consisted of PBMCs, taken from a glioma patient whose treatment included an IDH1 peptide vaccine. These TCRs come from a middle-aged man with glioma. Both conserved end residues are part of each CDR3.

TRBJ1-6 TRBV5-6 CASSLQIAGFGNSPLHF
TRBJ1-1 TRBV7-8 CASSLGMNTEAFF
TRBJ2-3 TRBV6-1 CAGKRGGPNTDTQYF
TRBJ1-2 TRBV6-5 CASSPLTFYGYTF
TRBJ1-2 TRBV7-8 CASSHGQGIYGYTF
TRBJ2-7 TRBV6-5 CASSYSGQVVEQYF
TRBJ2-7 TRBV18 CASSPPGYEQYF
TRBJ2-2 TRBV10-1 CASSEWPKGTGELFF
TRBJ1-2 TRBV5-8 CASSTGQYYGYTF
TRBJ2-3 TRBV19 CASSIRGGSTDTQYF
TRBJ1-6 TRBV5-1 CASSLVGTGGTSPLHF
TRBJ1-5 TRBV5-1 CASSLGAGGYQPQHF
TRBJ2-7 TRBV7-9 CASSPRGGSEQYF
TRBJ1-4 TRBV29-1 CSGDASGQGDEKLFF
TRBJ1-5 TRBV9 CASSGPGGQPQHF
TRBJ1-1 TRBV6-4 CASSDSMNTEAFF
TRBJ2-2 TRBV2 CAGLPGQNTGELFF
TRBJ1-4 TRBV7-2 CASTPRTGYFASEKLFF
TRBJ2-3 TRBV11-2 CASRQTSGAYTQYF
TRBJ2-3 TRBV5-1 CASSQGLASTDTQYF
TRBJ1-1 TRBV10-3 CAISEDSSNEAFF
TRBJ2-5 TRBV6-5 CASTHRDSRKETQYF
TRBJ2-5 TRBV19 CASSIDRGPQETQYF
TRBJ1-1 TRBV30 CAWMDRGTEAFF
TRBJ2-5 TRBV2 CASRQDGETQYF
TRBJ2-3 TRBV4-1 CASSQALADTQYF
TRBJ1-5 TRBV9 CASSVRDSNQPQHF
TRBJ2-1 TRBV9 CASSGGSGTLNYNEQFF
TRBJ2-6 TRBV2 CASSAGRVEGANVLTF
TRBJ1-5 TRBV4-2 CASSPRDVNQPQHF
TRBJ2-7 TRBV29-1 CSVEADGRRF
TRBJ2-5 TRBV11-2 CASSLFPKGNVEETQYF
TRBJ1-1 TRBV19 CAAAGQGWTEAFF
TRBJ2-5 TRBV6-5 CASSYDRGTQYF
TRBJ1-2 TRBV19 CASSASGTESNYGYTF
TRBJ1-1 TRBV29-1 CSGRLMGSEAFF
TRBJ1-4 TRBV27 CASSLSFLGSTNEKLFF
TRBJ1-2 TRBV2 CASSQTGGYTF
TRBJ2-7 TRBV11-2 CASSSSTKSYEQYF
TRBJ2-5 TRBV7-9 CASSSQRIQETQYF
TRBJ2-5 TRBV13 CASSRTGIGETQYF
TRBJ1-5 TRBV2 CASRTGQNSNQPQHF
TRBJ2-1 TRBV2 CASSDFILGNEQFF
TRBJ2-2 TRBV5-6 CASSLGGHTGELFF
TRBJ2-7 TRBV7-8 CASSQGRYYEQYF
TRBJ1-6 TRBV19 CASSISGARSPLHF
TRBJ2-3 TRBV19 CASSTSRGGATDTQYF
TRBJ2-5 TRBV2 CASNPPFQETQYF
TRBJ2-7 TRBV6-1 CASSEQAASYEQYF
. TRBV13 CASSLGRYEQYF
TRBJ2-7 TRBV6-1 CASSESGEQYF
TRBJ1-2 TRBV5-4 CASSSDRYGYTF
TRBJ2-1 TRBV9 CASSVEASRNNEQFF
TRBJ2-1 TRBV19 CARWYRVNEQFF
TRBJ1-3 TRBV4-1 CASSQDPDRGLDTIYF
TRBJ2-7 TRBV19 CASSRAENYEQYF
TRBJ1-2 TRBV7-8 CASSPLGQEDYGYTF